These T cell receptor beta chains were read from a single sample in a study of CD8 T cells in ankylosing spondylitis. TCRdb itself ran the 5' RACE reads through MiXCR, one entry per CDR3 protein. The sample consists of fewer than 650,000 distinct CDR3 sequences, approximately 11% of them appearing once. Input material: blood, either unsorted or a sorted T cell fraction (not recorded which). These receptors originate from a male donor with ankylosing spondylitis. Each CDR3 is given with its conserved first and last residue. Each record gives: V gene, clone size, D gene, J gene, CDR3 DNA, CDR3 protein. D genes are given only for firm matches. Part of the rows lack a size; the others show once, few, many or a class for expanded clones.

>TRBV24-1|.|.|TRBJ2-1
TGTGCCACCAGTGACTCTACAGGGTCGCGGTGGGATGAGCAGTTCTTC
CATSDSTGSRWDEQFF
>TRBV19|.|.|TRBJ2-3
TGTGCCAGTAGTCATGGCCGTGGACATGTTGCTAGCACAGATACGCAGTATTTT
CASSHGRGHVASTDTQYF
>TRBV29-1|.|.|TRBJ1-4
TGCAGCGCCCAACAGGGTTTCGATGAAAAACTGTTTTTT
CSAQQGFDEKLFF
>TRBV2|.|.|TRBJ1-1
TGTGCCAGCAGCTCACAGGGTATCGTAGAAGCTTTCTTT
CASSSQGIVEAFF
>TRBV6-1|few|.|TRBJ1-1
TGTGCCAGCAGTAACAGTAACACTGAAGCTTTCTTT
CASSNSNTEAFF
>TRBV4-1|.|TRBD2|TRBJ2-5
TGCGCCAGCAGCCAAGCTGGCGGGAGGGCCCTGGAGACCCAGTACTTC
CASSQAGGRALETQYF
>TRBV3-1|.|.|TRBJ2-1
TGTGCCAGCAGCCAAGTCATGGGGCTTTCCAATGAGCAGTTCTTC
CASSQVMGLSNEQFF
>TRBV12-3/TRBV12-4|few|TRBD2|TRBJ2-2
TGTGCCAGCAGGGCTATAGCGGGAGTCGAAAACGGGGAGCTGTTTTTT
CASRAIAGVENGELFF
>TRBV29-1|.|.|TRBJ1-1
TGCAGCGCCGGTCCTTTGAACACTGAAGCTTTCTTT
CSAGPLNTEAFF
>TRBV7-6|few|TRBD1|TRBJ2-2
TGTGCCAGCAGAAGGACAGGGGCCGACACCGGGGAGCTGTTTTTT
CASRRTGADTGELFF
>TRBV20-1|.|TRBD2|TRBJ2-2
TGCAGTGCTAGAGTACTAGCGGGAGGGGCCGGGGAGCTGTTTTTT
CSARVLAGGAGELFF
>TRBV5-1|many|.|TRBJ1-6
TGCGCCAGCAGCTTGCGACATAATGAGTCACCCCTCCACTTT
CASSLRHNESPLHF
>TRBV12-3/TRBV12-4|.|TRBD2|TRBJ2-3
TGTGCCAGCAGTTTTGGGACTAGCGGGACAGGAGATACGCAGTATTTT
CASSFGTSGTGDTQYF
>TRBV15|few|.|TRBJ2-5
TGTGCCACCAGCAGAGATCCGTGGGAGACCCAGTACTTC
CATSRDPWETQYF
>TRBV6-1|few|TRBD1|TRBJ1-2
TGTGCCGGAGGGGGCCGGACGCCCTATGGCTACACCTTC
CAGGGRTPYGYTF
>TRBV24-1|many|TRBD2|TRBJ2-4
TGTGCCACCAGTACTAGCGGGAGTGACATTCAGTACTTC
CATSTSGSDIQYF
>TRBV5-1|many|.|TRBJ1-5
TGCGCCAGCAGCCCGCAGGCAGGGGCCAATCAGCCCCAGCATTTT
CASSPQAGANQPQHF
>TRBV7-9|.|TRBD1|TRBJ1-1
TGTGCCAGCAGCTTAGGTTGGACAGGGGGCGTCTCTGAAGCTTTCTTT
CASSLGWTGGVSEAFF
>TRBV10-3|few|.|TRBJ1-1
TGTGCCATCACAACTGGGGGTTACACTGAAGCTTTCTTT
CAITTGGYTEAFF
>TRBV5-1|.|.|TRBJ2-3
TGCGCCAGTTTCGGCGGGTCGGAAGATACGCAGTATTTT
CASFGGSEDTQYF
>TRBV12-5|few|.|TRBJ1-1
TGTGCTAGTGGGGACCTATCGGACACTGAAGCTTTCTTT
CASGDLSDTEAFF
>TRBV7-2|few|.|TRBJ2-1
TGTGCCAGCAGCCCACAAGCGGTCTTCTCCTACAATGAGCAGTTCTTC
CASSPQAVFSYNEQFF
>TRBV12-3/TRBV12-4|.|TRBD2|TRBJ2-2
TGTGCCATCCTGAAAACTAGCGCAATCCCCCCTTCCGGGGAGCTGTTTTTT
CAILKTSAIPPSGELFF
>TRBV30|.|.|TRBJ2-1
TGTGCCTGGAGTGTAGAGTTGAGGACGGAGCAGTTCTTC
CAWSVELRTEQFF
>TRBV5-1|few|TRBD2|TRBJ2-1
TGCGCCAGCTGGACAGGGGCCGGGACTAGCGGGAGTTACAATGAGCAGTTCTTC
CASWTGAGTSGSYNEQFF
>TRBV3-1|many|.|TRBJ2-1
TGTGCCAGCAGCCAAGTGGGCCTAGCTTTCAATGAGCAGTTCTTC
CASSQVGLAFNEQFF
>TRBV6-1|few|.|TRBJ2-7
TGTGCCAGCAGGGACCTTGCAAACTACGAGCAGTACTTC
CASRDLANYEQYF
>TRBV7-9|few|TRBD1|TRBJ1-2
TGTGCCAGCAGCTTAGTCCGGACAGGGTTTAAGACATATGGCTACACCTTC
CASSLVRTGFKTYGYTF
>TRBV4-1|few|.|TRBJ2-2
TGCGCCAGCAGCCACTTTGGGGCCCGAGAGCTGTTTTTT
CASSHFGARELFF
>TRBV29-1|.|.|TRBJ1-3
TGCAGCGTTACCCAGACAGACTTCTCTGGAAACACCATATATTTT
CSVTQTDFSGNTIYF
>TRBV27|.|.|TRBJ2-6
TGTGCCAGCAGTCTTCGAGGCCCCCCTGGGGCCAACGTCCTGACTTTC
CASSLRGPPGANVLTF
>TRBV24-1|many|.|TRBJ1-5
TGTGCCACCAGTGATTTGAGCGGAAGGGGCGATCAGCCCCAGCATTTT
CATSDLSGRGDQPQHF
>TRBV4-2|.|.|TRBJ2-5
TGTGCCAGCAGCCAAGATTCAGAGACCCAGTACTTC
CASSQDSETQYF
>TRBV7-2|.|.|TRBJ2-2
TGTGCCAGCAGCTTAGTGCCACGGACAACAAACACCGGGGAGCTGTTTTTT
CASSLVPRTTNTGELFF
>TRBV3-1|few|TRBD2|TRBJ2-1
TGTGCCAGCAGCCGGGCTAGCGGGGCCTACAATGAGCAGTTCTTC
CASSRASGAYNEQFF
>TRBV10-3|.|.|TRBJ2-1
TGTGCCATATCAACCCGGGGCAGTAATGAGCAGTTCTTC
CAISTRGSNEQFF
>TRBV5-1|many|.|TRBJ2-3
TGCGCCAGCATCCTTCGGGCGGATTCTAGCACAGATACGCAGTATTTT
CASILRADSSTDTQYF
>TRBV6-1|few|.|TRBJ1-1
TGTGCCAGCAGTGAAGCAGGACTGATCTTGAACACTGAAGCTTTCTTT
CASSEAGLILNTEAFF
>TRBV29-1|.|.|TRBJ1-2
TGCAGCGTCCCTAGGGGCTATGGCTACACCTTC
CSVPRGYGYTF
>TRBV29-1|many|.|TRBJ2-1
TGCAGCGTCGGATCTCAGGGTGATGAGCAGTTCTTC
CSVGSQGDEQFF
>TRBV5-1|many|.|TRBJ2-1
TGCGCCAGCAGCCCGGCCCGGGGAGAAGTCGATGAGCAGTTCTTC
CASSPARGEVDEQFF
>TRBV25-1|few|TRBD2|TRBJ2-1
TGTGCCAGCAGTGAATGGGCTAGCGGATCCTACAATGAGCAGTTCTTC
CASSEWASGSYNEQFF
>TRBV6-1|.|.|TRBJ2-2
TGTGCCAGCAGTGAAGGTTCCGGGGCCAACACCGGGGAGCTGTTTTTT
CASSEGSGANTGELFF
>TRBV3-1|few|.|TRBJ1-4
TGTGCCAGCAGCCAAGATCTGCCGAGTAATGAAAAACTGTTTTTT
CASSQDLPSNEKLFF
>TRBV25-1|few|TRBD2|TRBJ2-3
TGTGCCAGCAGTGAATACGTCGGGAGGGGTGCAGATACGCAGTATTTT
CASSEYVGRGADTQYF
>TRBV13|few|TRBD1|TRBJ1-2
TGTGCCAGCAGCTTAGTTGGGACAGGGGTTGATGGCTACACCTTC
CASSLVGTGVDGYTF
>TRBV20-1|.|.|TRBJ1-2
TGCAGTGCTAGAGTCAGGGACTATGGTCTCTTGGCCTACACCTTC
CSARVRDYGLLAYTF
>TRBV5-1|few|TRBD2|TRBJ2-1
TGCGCCAGCAGACTGACTAGCGCGTACGATGAGCAGTTCTTC
CASRLTSAYDEQFF
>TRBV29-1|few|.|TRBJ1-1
TGCAGCGTTGTGGCTGTCAACACTGAAGCTTTCTTT
CSVVAVNTEAFF
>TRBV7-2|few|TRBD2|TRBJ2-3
TGTGCCAGCAGCTTGTCTCTACCGGGAGGGACAGATACGCAGTATTTT
CASSLSLPGGTDTQYF
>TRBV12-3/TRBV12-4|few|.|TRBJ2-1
TGTGCCAGCAGCCTAAACCGGATTGGGCAGTTCTTC
CASSLNRIGQFF
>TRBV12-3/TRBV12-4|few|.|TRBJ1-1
TGTGCCAGCAGCGCCGAGTTCTGGGGAGCTTTCTTT
CASSAEFWGAFF
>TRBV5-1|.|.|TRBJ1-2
TGCGCCAGCAGCATGGACAGTCGGCGGAGTGGCTACACCTTC
CASSMDSRRSGYTF
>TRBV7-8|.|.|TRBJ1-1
TGTGCCAGCAGCTTAAGTGGGAATATTAACACTGAAGCTTTCTTT
CASSLSGNINTEAFF
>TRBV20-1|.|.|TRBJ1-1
TGCAGTGCTAGAGATCCAGACACTGAAGCTTTCTTT
CSARDPDTEAFF
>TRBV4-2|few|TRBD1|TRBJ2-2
TGTGCCAGCAGCCACCCGGACAGGGTAAACACCGGGGAGCTGTTTTTT
CASSHPDRVNTGELFF
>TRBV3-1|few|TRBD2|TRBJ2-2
TGTGCCAGCAGCCTAAGGGGCTTAGCGGGTGCAAACACCGGGGAGCTGTTTTTT
CASSLRGLAGANTGELFF
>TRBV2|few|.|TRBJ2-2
TGTGCCAGCAGCGGAGGGTTTTGGACCGGGGAGCTGTTTTTT
CASSGGFWTGELFF